The 3 T cell receptor beta chains in this list originate from one sample, sequenced in a study of cytomegalovirus exposure and HLA in healthy donors (dated by TCRdb to 2016 to 2017). Libraries were built with the immunoSEQ multiplex PCR assay. For the multiplex PCR, a mixture combining 60 forward primers for TCR Vbeta segments and 13 reverse primers for TCR Jbeta segments was used. Entries here come from immuneACCESS through TCRdb and include only in-frame sequences with V and J called. Some clones fail to appear in such tables; in the studies checked, an unresolved V gene covers under half of the shortfall, and the cause of the remainder is unknown. The sample data list around 140,000 clones, and under 10% of these were observed just once. 6% to 7.5% of the sample goes to the ten largest clones. Sequencing input: PBMCs. These receptors all come from a woman in her forties in good health and CMV-seropositive.

The chain links TRBV7-2 to TRBJ2-7; a weak D match, TRBD1 (6 bases). The CDR3 is 13 residues long. In germline, CDR1 is SGHTA, CDR2 FQGNSA. With 7 bases removed from V and 2 bases from J, the gap between germline ends came to 12 bases. The CDR3 loop reads CASTPGVPYEQYF. In DNA form, the CDR3 reads TGTGCCAGCACCCCAGGGGTTCCCTACGAGCAGTACTTC. Full variable domain (remainder filled in from reference TRBV7-2 and TRBJ2-7): GAGVSQSPSNKVTEKGKDVELRCDPISGHTALYWYRQSLGQGLEFLIYFQGNSAPDKSGLPSDRFSAERTGGSVSTLTIQRTQQEDSAVYLCASTPGVPYEQYFGPGTRLTVT.

This clone was found a few times. This chain uses TRBV7-2 with TRBJ2-5; tentatively, D is TRBD1 (7 bases). CDR1 and CDR2 (germline): SGHTA, FQGNSA. CDR3 length: 14 amino acids. The V gene lost 3 bases and the J gene lost 4 bases, with 12 bases spanning the gap. The CDR3 sequence: CASSFQGGLETQYF. The CDR3 DNA sequence: TGTGCCAGCAGCTTCCAGGGGGGATTAGAGACCCAGTACTTC.

This chain connects TRBV18 to TRBJ1-5; 11 positions agree with TRBD1. The germline V gene has CDR1 KGHSH and CDR2 LQKENI. The ends lost 4 bases at V and 4 bases at J; junction bases unmatched: 3. The CDR3 length is 15 residues. The DNA of the CDR3 is TGTGCCAGCTCACTTGGGACAGGGGGTAATCAGCCCCAGCATTTT. It is translated as CASSLGTGGNQPQHF.